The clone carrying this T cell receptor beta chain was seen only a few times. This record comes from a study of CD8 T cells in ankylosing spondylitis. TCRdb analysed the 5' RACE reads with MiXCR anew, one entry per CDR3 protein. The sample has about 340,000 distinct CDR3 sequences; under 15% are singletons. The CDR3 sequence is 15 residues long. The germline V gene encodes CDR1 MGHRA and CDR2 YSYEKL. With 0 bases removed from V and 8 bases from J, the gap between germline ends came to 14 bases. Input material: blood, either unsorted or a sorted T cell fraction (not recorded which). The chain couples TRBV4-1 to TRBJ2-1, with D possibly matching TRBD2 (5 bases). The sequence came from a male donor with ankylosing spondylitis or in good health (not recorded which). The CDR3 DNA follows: TGCGCCAGCAGCCAAGACGGCCGGGGTACCGATGAGCAGTTCTTC. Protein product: CASSQDGRGTDEQFF.